This T cell receptor (beta chain) came from a study of Ad26.COV2.S vaccination and SARS-CoV-2 variants. Treatment in this sample: 15 to 20 received Ad26.COV2.S at low or high dose, single or two shots; about 5 received placebo; per-sample allocation not given. It was on day 63 after the first vaccine or placebo injection that samples were taken. Study-level results: Considerable breadth of spike-specific CD8+ and CD4+ T cell responses has reportedly been documented following vaccination. Vaccine recipients showed a spike-specific TCR breadth that was higher than in placebo recipients. Overall T cell responses may have been underestimated by the analyses of TCR breadth and depth.

As for this clone: Its cognate antigen is unknown.

Some clones are missing from TCRdb's copy, which holds only in-frame ones; the method was immunoSEQ multiplex PCR. The sample lists under 550,000 clones, roughly 88% occurring once. The V segment lost 1 base and the J segment 0 bases; nucleotides outside the gene matches: 5. The CDR3 runs to 17 residues. CDR1 is MGHRA, CDR2 YSYEKL, per germline. The rearrangement links TRBV4-1 to TRBJ2-1; 8 bases match TRBD2. The starting material was peripheral blood, obtained in a trial of Ad26.COV2.S vaccine versus placebo. The sequence was obtained from a person between 18 and 59 years old who received the Ad26.COV2.S COVID-19 vaccine or a placebo. CDR3 sequence (DNA): TGCGCCAGCAGCCAAGTCAGCGGGGGAATCTCCTACAATGAGCAGTTCTTC. Translating it yields CASSQVSGGISYNEQFF.